These 26 T cell receptor beta chains originate from one sample sequenced in a study of lymphopenia after photon versus proton radiotherapy. The protocol was immunoSEQ multiplex PCR, while the TCRdb copy is restricted to in-frame clones and leaves out a portion. The sample includes about 25,000 clones, 87% seen only once; the top ten take around 20%. The sample consisted of peripheral blood, taken from a patient treated with photon-based radiotherapy. The source is a man aged 50-60 years with gastric cancer.

This rearrangement joins TRBV20-1 to TRBJ1-2; D not certain. The V end lost 4 bases, the J end lost 5 bases, and 8 bases lay between the germline ends. The length of the CDR3 is 11 residues. Germline V gene sequence: CDR1 DFQATT, CDR2 SNEGSKA (reference sequence). The CDR3 DNA sequence: TGCAGTGCTAAGGACGGGTATGGCTACACCTTC. Residues: CSAKDGYGYTF.

The table lists this clone with a few counts. The genes are TRBV12-5 and TRBJ1-2; D is uncertain. Per germline, CDR1 LGHNT and CDR2 FRNRAP. Trimming left V 6 bases short and J 8 bases short, with 10 bases between. The CDR3 extends over 11 amino acids. The CDR3 DNA follows: TGTGCTAGTGGCCGCGTGGGAGGCTACACCTTC. It translates to CASGRVGGYTF.

This chain links TRBV6-5 with TRBJ1-1, with 10 bases identical to TRBD1. The germline V gene has CDR1 MNHEY and CDR2 SVGAGI. Trimming took 6 bases from V and 12 from J; bases not matched to a gene: 7. The CDR3 extends over 12 amino acids. CDR3 DNA: TGTGCCAGCAGGCGGGACAGGGGTTTAACTTTCTTT. This encodes CASRRDRGLTFF.

The gene calls are TRBV18 and TRBJ2-5; D call uncertain. Germline CDR1 and CDR2: KGHSH and LQKENI. V shed 4 bases and J shed 5 bases, with 20 bases lying between them. The CDR3 sequence is 16 residues long. In nucleotides, the CDR3 is TGTGCCAGCTCACTGTCGGCGGCCACCTACGGGGAGACCCAGTACTTC. This encodes CASSLSAATYGETQYF.

The rearrangement uses TRBV5-1 and TRBJ2-1; TRBD2 aligns across 9 bases. The germline CDR1 and CDR2 sequences are SGHRS and YFSETQ. The junction had 11 bases not matched to a gene; V was cut back by 4 bases and J by 9 bases. The CDR3 consists of 15 residues. In DNA form, the CDR3 reads TGCGCCAGCAGCGTATCAGCGGGGGGCGGCACTGAGCAGTTCTTC. Translating it yields CASSVSAGGGTEQFF.

J is TRBJ2-2 and V is TRBV5-1, with TRBD2 matching 14 bases. CDR3 length equals 16 residues. The germline V gene has CDR1 SGHRS and CDR2 YFSETQ. V was clipped by 4 bases and J by 6 bases; unmatched bases: 5. The DNA of the CDR3 is TGCGCCAGCAGCGTGACTAGCGGGGGGGCCGCCGGGGAGCTGTTTTTT. It translates to CASSVTSGGAAGELFF.

V is TRBV11-2 and J is TRBJ1-1, with D possibly TRBD1 on 5 matching bases. V was pared by 0 bases and J by 0 bases, with 17 bases between. Germline V lookup: CDR1 SGHAT, CDR2 FQNNGV. This CDR3 comprises 18 residues. The CDR3 spells CASSLDTKVRTMNTEAFF. The CDR3 region has the DNA TGTGCCAGCAGCTTAGATACGAAGGTACGGACAATGAACACTGAAGCTTTCTTT.

This chain uses TRBV23-1 with TRBJ1-6; possible D gene TRBD1, 6 bases. TRBV23-1 has ORF status, its function being uncertain. Trimming took off 3 bases at V and 6 bases at J, with 9 bases between the two ends. This CDR3 has 14 amino acids. This CDR3 reads CASSQDRFNSPLHF. The CDR3 DNA reads as TGCGCCAGCAGTCAGGACAGATTTAATTCACCCCTCCACTTT.

This chain joins TRBV6-6 and TRBJ1-1; 8 bases are shared with TRBD1. With 3 bases clipped from V and 8 bases from J, the junction kept 11 bases outside the gene matches. Looked up from germline, CDR1 is MNHNY and CDR2 is SVGAGI (reference sequence). There are 15 residues in the CDR3. The CDR3 sequence is CASSYDRGAVSEAFF. CDR3 DNA sequence: TGTGCCAGCAGTTATGACAGGGGCGCGGTCAGCGAAGCTTTCTTT.

J is TRBJ1-2 and V is TRBV5-1; tentatively, D is TRBD1 (5 bases). In germline, CDR1 is SGHRS, CDR2 YFSETQ. The CDR3 extends over 13 amino acids. Trimming removed 4 bases at V and 6 bases at J, with 13 bases between. The DNA for the CDR3 is TGCGCCAGCAGCAACGATGGAGGGGATGGCTACACCTTC. As protein: CASSNDGGDGYTF.

The J gene is TRBJ1-1, the V gene TRBV5-1; tentative D call: TRBD1 (5 bases). The CDR3 length is 13 residues. The germline V and J ends were trimmed by 3 bases and 7 bases, with 13 bases remaining between them. Per germline, CDR1 SGHRS and CDR2 YFSETQ. The CDR3 region is CASSWGDRGEAFF. DNA for the CDR3: TGCGCCAGCAGCTGGGGGGACCGGGGTGAAGCTTTCTTT.

The genes are TRBV25-1 and TRBJ1-1; 11 bases map to TRBD1. Germline V gene sequence: CDR1 MGHDK, CDR2 SYGVNS. The V and J ends lost 3 bases and 4 bases, in that order; junction bases with no gene match: 4. The CDR3 spans 15 residues. In DNA form, the CDR3 reads TGTGCCAGCAGTGAGGCCGGGACAGGGGGCACTGAAGCTTTCTTT. Translated: CASSEAGTGGTEAFF.

The V call is TRBV5-6, the J call TRBJ2-1, with 9 positions matching TRBD2. With V trimmed by 4 bases and J by 4 bases, 3 bases remained unmatched. CDR1 is SGHDT and CDR2 is YYEEEE in the germline V gene. The CDR3 extends over 14 amino acids. The CDR3 sequence is CASSPAGGYNEQFF. The CDR3 DNA reads as TGTGCCAGCAGCCCAGCGGGGGGATACAATGAGCAGTTCTTC.

The chain uses TRBV6-6 and TRBJ2-3, with 8 bases identical to TRBD2. V was pared by 7 bases and J by 2 bases, with 11 bases of the junction left unmatched. Looked up from germline, CDR1 is MNHNY and CDR2 is SVGAGI (reference sequence). The CDR3 spans 16 residues. The CDR3 bases are TGTGCCAGCAACGGGAGGGTGGGACCGATCACAGATACGCAGTATTTT. It encodes CASNGRVGPITDTQYF.

This clone was found a few times. This chain links TRBV6-6 with TRBJ1-2, with 7 positions matching TRBD1. This CDR3 spans 14 amino acids. Germline loops: CDR1 MNHNY, CDR2 SVGAGI (reference sequence). Losses at the gene ends were 0 bases for V and 4 bases for J; bases not matched to a gene: 2. CDR3 residues: CASSYSGTAYGYTF. CDR3 sequence (DNA): TGTGCCAGCAGTTACTCCGGGACAGCCTATGGCTACACCTTC.

This chain joins TRBV27 and TRBJ2-7; D unresolved. CDR3 size: 16 residues. Germline V gives CDR1 MNHEY, CDR2 SMNVEV (reference sequence). Trimming took off 2 bases at V and 0 bases at J, with 14 bases between the two ends. Here the CDR3 reads CASSLRAVLSSYEQYV. The CDR3 DNA reads TGTGCCAGCAGTTTAAGGGCAGTCCTGAGCTCCTACGAGCAGTACGTC.

V usage is TRBV4-3 and J usage is TRBJ2-1, with D perhaps assigned TRBD1 or TRBD2 (5 bases each). This CDR3 contains 13 residues. Germline V gene lookup returns CDR1 LGHNA and CDR2 YSLEER. V lost 0 bases to trimming and J lost 10 bases, with 10 bases between them. CDR3 sequence (DNA): TGCGCCAGCAGCCAAGACCGGAGGACAGAGCAGTTCTTC. This codes for CASSQDRRTEQFF.

The rearrangement uses TRBV4-1 and TRBJ1-1; D perhaps matches TRBD1 (5 bases). V was cut by 2 bases and J by 8 bases, with 18 bases left in between. Germline values: CDR1 MGHRA, CDR2 YSYEKL. The CDR3 is 15 residues long. CDR3 DNA sequence: TGCGCCAGCAGCCAACCAGGTTGGGGGAACAGGGAAGCTTTCTTT. This translates into CASSQPGWGNREAFF.

V usage is TRBV7-3 and J usage is TRBJ2-1, with 13 bases matching TRBD2. This CDR3 is built from 18 residues. V lost 5 bases to trimming and J lost 0 bases; unmatched junction nucleotides: 7. In germline, CDR1 is SGHTA, CDR2 FQGTGA. CDR3 in DNA: TGTGCCAGCAGCCCGGGACTAGCGGGGCTCCTCTCCTACAATGAGCAGTTCTTC. Its translation is CASSPGLAGLLSYNEQFF.

This clone was counted a single time. V and J are TRBV11-3 and TRBJ2-7; D uncertain. The V and J ends lost 1 base and 6 bases respectively, with 10 bases between them. This CDR3 region has 13 residues. Germline V gene sequence: CDR1 SGHNT, CDR2 YENEEA. The CDR3 here is CASSLAIPSEQYV. CDR3 nucleotide sequence: TGTGCCAGCAGCTTAGCCATCCCCTCCGAGCAGTACGTC.

This chain uses TRBV6-4 with TRBJ2-2, with D tentatively TRBD1 (6 bases). This CDR3 is built from 14 residues. Trimming cost V 9 bases and J 2 bases, with 13 bases left between them. Germline CDR1 reads MRHNA; CDR2 reads SNTAGT. In DNA form, the CDR3 reads TGTGCCAGTAAATGGGACACCAACACCGGGGAGCTGTTTTTT. Translation: CASKWDTNTGELFF.

The chain recombines TRBV5-6 with TRBJ2-5; the match to TRBD2 covers 9 bases. The CDR3 totals 18 residues. Germline CDR1 reads SGHDT; CDR2 reads YYEEEE. The trim removed 0 bases at V and 2 bases at J, leaving 11 bases unmatched. Here the CDR3 DNA reads TGTGCCAGCAGCTTGGTGTTAGCGGGGGCCCTCCCGCAAGAGACCCAGTACTTC. Translation gives CASSLVLAGALPQETQYF.

The chain combines TRBV7-6 with TRBJ2-7, with a possible D match to TRBD1 (5 bases). Trimming took off 4 bases at V and 4 bases at J, with 8 bases between the two ends. The CDR3 has 12 amino acids. The germline gives CDR1 SGHVS, CDR2 FNYEAQ. The CDR3 DNA reads as TGTGCCAGCAGCTACGACAGTTACGAGCAGTACGTC. This sequence encodes CASSYDSYEQYV.

The genes are TRBV18 and TRBJ2-5; 10 bases are shared with TRBD2. There are 14 residues in the CDR3. Per the germline V gene, CDR1 is KGHSH and CDR2 is LQKENI. Trimming at V came to 4 bases and at J to 7 bases, leaving 6 bases not matched to a gene. In DNA form, the CDR3 reads TGTGCCAGCTCACTAGGGACTAGCGATGGGACCCAGTACTTC. Translation gives CASSLGTSDGTQYF.

The chain is built from TRBV5-8 and TRBJ2-5; D may be TRBD2 (5 bases). V was cut by 3 bases and J by 5 bases, with 14 bases left in between. This CDR3 has 14 residues. In germline, CDR1 is SGHTS, CDR2 YDEGEE. The CDR3 nucleotides read TGTGCCAGCAGCTCCAGGCGGGTCTTGGAGACCCAGTACTTC. Its protein is CASSSRRVLETQYF.

The chain is built from TRBV2 and TRBJ1-1; D is perhaps TRBD1 (6 bases). This CDR3 is built from 13 residues. Between the trimmed V and J ends, which lost 8 bases and 2 bases, there was a span of 12 bases. From germline, CDR1 is SNHLY and CDR2 FYNNEI. The CDR3 loop is CASHGQRNTEAFF. For the CDR3, the DNA is TGTGCCAGCCATGGACAGAGAAACACTGAAGCTTTCTTT.